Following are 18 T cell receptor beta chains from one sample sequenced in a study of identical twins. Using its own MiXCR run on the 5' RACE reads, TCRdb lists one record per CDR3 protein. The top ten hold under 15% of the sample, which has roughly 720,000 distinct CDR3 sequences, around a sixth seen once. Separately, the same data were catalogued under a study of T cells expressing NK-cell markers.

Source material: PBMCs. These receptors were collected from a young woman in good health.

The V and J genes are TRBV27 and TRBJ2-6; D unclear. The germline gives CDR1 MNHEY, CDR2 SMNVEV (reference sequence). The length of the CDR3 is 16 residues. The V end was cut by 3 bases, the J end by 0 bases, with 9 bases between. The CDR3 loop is CASSFGPGSGANVLTF. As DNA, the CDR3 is TGTGCCAGCAGTTTTGGTCCAGGCTCTGGGGCCAACGTCCTGACTTTC. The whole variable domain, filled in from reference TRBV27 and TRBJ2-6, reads EAQVTQNPRYLITVTGKKLTVTCSQNMNHEYMSWYRQDPGLGLRQIYYSMNVEVTDKGDVPEGYKVSRKEKRNFPLILESPSPNQTSLYFCASSFGPGSGANVLTFGAGSRLTVL.

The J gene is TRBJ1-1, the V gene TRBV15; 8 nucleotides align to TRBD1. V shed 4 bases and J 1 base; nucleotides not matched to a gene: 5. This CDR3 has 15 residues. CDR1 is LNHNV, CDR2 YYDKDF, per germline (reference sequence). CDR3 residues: CATSKWTGRNTEAFF. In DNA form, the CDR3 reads TGTGCCACCAGCAAGTGGACAGGGAGGAACACTGAAGCTTTCTTT.

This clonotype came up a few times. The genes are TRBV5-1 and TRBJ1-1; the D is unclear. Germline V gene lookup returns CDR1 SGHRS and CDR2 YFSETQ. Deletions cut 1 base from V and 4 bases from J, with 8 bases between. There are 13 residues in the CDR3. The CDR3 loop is CASSLMLGTEAFF. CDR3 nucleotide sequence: TGCGCCAGCAGCTTGATGCTGGGCACTGAAGCTTTCTTT.

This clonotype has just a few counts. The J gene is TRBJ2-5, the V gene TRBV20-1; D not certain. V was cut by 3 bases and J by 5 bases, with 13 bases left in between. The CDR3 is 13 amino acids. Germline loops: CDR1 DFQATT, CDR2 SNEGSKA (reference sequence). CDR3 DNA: TGCAGTGCTAGTAACGGGCTGAGGGAGACCCAGTACTTC. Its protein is CSASNGLRETQYF.

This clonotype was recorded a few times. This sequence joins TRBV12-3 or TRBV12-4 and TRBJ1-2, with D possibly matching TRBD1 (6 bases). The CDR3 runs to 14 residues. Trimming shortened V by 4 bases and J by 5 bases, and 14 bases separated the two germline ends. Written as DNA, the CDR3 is TGTGCCAGCAGTTCGGGGACACAGGGATATGGCTACACCTTC. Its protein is CASSSGTQGYGYTF.

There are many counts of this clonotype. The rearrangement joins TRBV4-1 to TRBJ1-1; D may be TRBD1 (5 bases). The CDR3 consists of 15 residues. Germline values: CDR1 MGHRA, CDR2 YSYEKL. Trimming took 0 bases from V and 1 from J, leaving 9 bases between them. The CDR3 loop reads CASSQDAGANTEAFF. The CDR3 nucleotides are TGCGCCAGCAGCCAAGATGCCGGGGCGAACACTGAAGCTTTCTTT.

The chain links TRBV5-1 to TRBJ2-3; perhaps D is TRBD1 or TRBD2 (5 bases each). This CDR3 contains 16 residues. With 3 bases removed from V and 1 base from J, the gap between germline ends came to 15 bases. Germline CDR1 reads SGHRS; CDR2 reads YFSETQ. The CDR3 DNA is TGCGCCAGCAGCTCAGCGCCGGGGCGAGGCACAGATACGCAGTATTTT. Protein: CASSSAPGRGTDTQYF.

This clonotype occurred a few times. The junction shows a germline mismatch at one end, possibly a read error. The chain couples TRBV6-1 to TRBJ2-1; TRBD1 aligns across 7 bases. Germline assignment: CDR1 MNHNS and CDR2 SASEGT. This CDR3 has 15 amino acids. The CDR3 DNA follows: TGTGCCAGCAGTCTTGGGACAGCGTCTTACAATCAGCAGTTCTTC. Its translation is CASSLGTASYNQQFF.

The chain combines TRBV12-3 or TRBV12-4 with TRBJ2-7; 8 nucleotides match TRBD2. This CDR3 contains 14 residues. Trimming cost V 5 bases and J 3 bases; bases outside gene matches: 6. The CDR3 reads CASSRYSGIYEQYF. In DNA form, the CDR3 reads TGTGCCAGCAGTCGCTATAGCGGGATCTACGAGCAGTACTTC.

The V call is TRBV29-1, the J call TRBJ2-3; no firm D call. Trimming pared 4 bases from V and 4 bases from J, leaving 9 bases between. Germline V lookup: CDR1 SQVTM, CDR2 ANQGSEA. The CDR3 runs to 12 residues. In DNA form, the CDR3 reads TGCAGCGTTGGGTATCGCCCAGATACGCAGTATTTT. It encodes CSVGYRPDTQYF.

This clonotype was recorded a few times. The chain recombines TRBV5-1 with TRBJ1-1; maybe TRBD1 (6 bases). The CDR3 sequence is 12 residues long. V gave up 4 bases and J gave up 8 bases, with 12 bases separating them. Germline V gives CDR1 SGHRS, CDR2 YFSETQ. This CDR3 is CASSAQGLEAFF. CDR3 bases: TGCGCCAGCAGCGCACAGGGATTGGAAGCTTTCTTT.

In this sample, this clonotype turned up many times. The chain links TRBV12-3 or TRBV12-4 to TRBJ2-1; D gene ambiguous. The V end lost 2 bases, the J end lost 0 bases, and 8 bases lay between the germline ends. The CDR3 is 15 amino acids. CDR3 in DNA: TGTGCCAGCAGTTTAAGGGTCAGCTCCTACAATGAGCAGTTCTTC. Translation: CASSLRVSSYNEQFF.

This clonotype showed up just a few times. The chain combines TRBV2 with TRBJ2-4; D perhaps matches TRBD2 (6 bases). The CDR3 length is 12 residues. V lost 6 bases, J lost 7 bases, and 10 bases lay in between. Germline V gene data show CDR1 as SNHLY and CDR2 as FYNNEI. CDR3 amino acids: CASRGDSNIQYF. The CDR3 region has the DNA TGTGCCAGCAGGGGGGACTCCAACATTCAGTACTTC.

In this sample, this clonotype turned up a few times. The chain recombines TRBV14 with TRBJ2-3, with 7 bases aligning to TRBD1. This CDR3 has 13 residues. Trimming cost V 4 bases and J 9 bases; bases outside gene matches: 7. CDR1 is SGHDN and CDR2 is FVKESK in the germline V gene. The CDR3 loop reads CASSRRQGGTQYF. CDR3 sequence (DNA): TGTGCCAGCAGCCGAAGACAGGGTGGGACGCAGTATTTT.

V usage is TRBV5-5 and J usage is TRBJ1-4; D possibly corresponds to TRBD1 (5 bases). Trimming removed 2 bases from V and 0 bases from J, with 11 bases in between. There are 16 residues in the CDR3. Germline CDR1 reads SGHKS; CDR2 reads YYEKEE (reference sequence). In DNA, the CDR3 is TGTGCCAGCAGCTTACCCCAGGGAACAACTAATGAAAAACTGTTTTTT. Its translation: CASSLPQGTTNEKLFF.

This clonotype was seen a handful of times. The CDR3 bases are TGTGCCAGCAGCTTGCGTACAGTTGCTGGCTACACCTTC. The encoded protein is CASSLRTVAGYTF. The chain uses TRBV5-5 and TRBJ1-2; D is uncertain. V gave up 1 base and J gave up 7 bases, with 11 bases separating them. The CDR3 is made up of 13 amino acids. Germline CDR1 is SGHKS and CDR2 is YYEKEE (reference sequence).

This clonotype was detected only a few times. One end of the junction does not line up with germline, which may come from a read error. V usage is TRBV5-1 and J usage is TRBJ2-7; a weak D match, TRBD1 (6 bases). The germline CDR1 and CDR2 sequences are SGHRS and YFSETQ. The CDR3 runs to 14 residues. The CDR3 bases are TGTGCCAGCAGCTTGCCTGGGGGCCGCTACGAGCAGTACTTC. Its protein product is CASSLPGGRYEQYF. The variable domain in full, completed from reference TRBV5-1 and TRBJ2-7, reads KAGVTQTPRYLIKTRGQQVTLSCSPISGHRSVSWYQQTPGQGLQFLFEYFSETQRNKGNFPGRFSGRQFSNSRSEMNVSTLELGDSALYLCASSLPGGRYEQYFGPGTRLTVT.

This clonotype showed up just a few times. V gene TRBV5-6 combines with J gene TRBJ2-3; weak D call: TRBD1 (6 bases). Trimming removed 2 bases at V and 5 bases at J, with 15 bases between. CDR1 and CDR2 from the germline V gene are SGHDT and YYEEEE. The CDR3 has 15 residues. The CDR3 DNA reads TGTGCCAGCAGCTTCATGAGGACAGTCCAAGATACGCAGTATTTT. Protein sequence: CASSFMRTVQDTQYF.